One T cell receptor beta chain is described in this entry. The CDR3 contains 14 residues. After removal of 7 bases from V and 5 bases from J, the junction contained 5 bases not matched to a gene. Germline V gene lookup returns CDR1 SNHLY and CDR2 FYNNEI. These data belong to a study of T cell changes during pregnancy in multiple sclerosis. Repertoires were generated with immunoSEQ multiplex PCR, while TCRdb's copy carries only in-frame clones and drops some. The data hold roughly 61,000 clones, with 94% observed a single time. The clonotype comes from a female donor with multiple sclerosis, enrolled in a pregnancy study. Here the sequenced sample was CD8+ T cells from peripheral blood mononuclear cells, taken after pregnancy. The V call is TRBV2, the J call TRBJ2-5; 12 bases match TRBD2. CDR3 nucleotide sequence: TGTGCCAGCATGACTAGCGGGAGCAGGGAGACCCAGTACTTC. Protein sequence: CASMTSGSRETQYF.